Listed here are 2 T cell receptor beta chains from one sample, sequenced in a study of cytomegalovirus exposure and HLA in healthy donors. Measured with immunoSEQ multiplex PCR; TCRdb has only the in-frame clones, and not every one. The sample shows about 63,000 clones, roughly 90% of them seen only once. Sequenced input: PBMCs. Receptors originate from a woman aged 18-29 years in good health and CMV-seronegative.

This clone was detected only once. The chain carries TRBV19 and TRBJ2-7, with TRBD1 identical over 9 bases. V trimming: 2 bases; J trimming: 1 base; junction bases outside the gene matches: 9. Germline V gene sequence: CDR1 LNHDA, CDR2 SQIVND (reference sequence). The CDR3 runs 17 residues. This CDR3 reads CASSINSGQGPSYEQYF. DNA of the CDR3: TGTGCCAGTAGTATAAATTCGGGACAGGGACCTTCCTACGAGCAGTACTTC.

Worth noting for this clone: Mismatch with germline at one junction end may stem from a read error. The V and J genes are TRBV7-9 and TRBJ2-1; D ambiguous. The CDR3 sequence is 15 residues long. Per the germline V gene, CDR1 is SEHNR and CDR2 is FQNEAQ (reference sequence). The CDR3 loop is CASSPQVLSNNEQFF. In DNA form, the CDR3 reads TGTGCCAGCAGCCCCCAGGTCCTCTCCAACAATGAGCAGTTCTTC.